This record covers a single TCR beta chain. Its antigen is still unknown. This sample stems from a study of OX40 agonist ivuxolimab in advanced cancers. Across the whole study: Ivuxolimab, an agonistic anti-OX40 (CD134) antibody, was given to patients. Ivuxolimab doses were 0.01, 0.1, 0.3, 1.5, 3 or 10 mg/kg every 2 weeks.

Findings and caveats of the study: Average numbers of expanded clones were greater in CD8+ T cells than in CD4+.

Per germline, CDR1 SGHDN and CDR2 FVKESK. The CDR3 has 15 amino acids. Trimming shortened V by 0 bases and J by 10 bases, and 16 bases separated the two germline ends. Generated by immunoSEQ multiplex PCR, the TCRdb table keeps only in-frame clones and is missing some. The sample records about 32,000 clones, about 86% being singletons. V usage is TRBV14 and J usage is TRBJ2-1; D is possibly TRBD1 (5 bases). This receptor was obtained from an adult with an advanced solid tumor such as melanoma, head and neck, liver or kidney cancer. The sequenced sample was CD4+ or CD8+ T cells sorted from blood, obtained in a trial of the OX40 agonist ivuxolimab. CDR3 residues: CASSQDKRLSGEQFF. The CDR3 DNA reads as TGTGCCAGCAGCCAAGATAAGAGACTCTCAGGGGAGCAGTTCTTC.